The 8 T cell receptor beta chains reported below all come from one sample, sequenced in a study of T cell changes during pregnancy in multiple sclerosis (dated by TCRdb to between 2019 and 2020). Libraries were built with the immunoSEQ multiplex PCR assay. TCRdb holds this immuneACCESS table with in-frame rearrangements only. Some clones are missing; in checked studies, unresolved V genes explain under half, and the rest has no known cause. The sample contains more than 55,000 clones, roughly 93% of them found a single time. The ten largest clones represent 1.3% of the sample. The material sequenced was peripheral blood, taken in the second trimester of pregnancy. These receptors all stem from a female donor with multiple sclerosis, enrolled in a pregnancy study.

The chain combines TRBV14 with TRBJ2-1; 10 nucleotides line up with TRBD1. The junction had 2 bases not matched to a gene; V was cut back by 3 bases and J by 6 bases. This CDR3 is built from 14 residues. From germline, CDR1 is SGHDN and CDR2 FVKESK. DNA for the CDR3: TGTGCCAGCAGCCACCGGGACAGGGGCAATGAGCAGTTCTTC. Amino acids: CASSHRDRGNEQFF. Based on the CDR3 plus reference TRBV14 and TRBJ2-1, the full variable domain is EAGVTQFPSHSVIEKGQTVTLRCDPISGHDNLYWYRRVMGKEIKFLLHFVKESKQDESGMPNNRFLAERTGGTYSTLKVQPAELEDSGVYFCASSHRDRGNEQFFGPGTRLTVL.

This clone showed up just once. The J gene is TRBJ1-6, the V gene TRBV5-1; unclear D gene. Germline assignment: CDR1 SGHRS and CDR2 YFSETQ. CDR3 length: 17 amino acids. Trimming pared 2 bases from V and 0 bases from J, leaving 12 bases between. CDR3 coding DNA: TGCGCCAGCAGCTTACAAGGAGTCCACTCCTATAATTCACCCCTCCACTTT. It translates to CASSLQGVHSYNSPLHF.

The chain uses TRBV19 and TRBJ2-3, with D possibly matching TRBD1 (7 bases). The length of the CDR3 is 15 residues. Trimming stripped 9 bases from V and 5 bases from J, with 21 bases between. Per germline, CDR1 LNHDA and CDR2 SQIVND (reference sequence). CDR3 protein: CASLPFRGAIDTQYF. For the CDR3, the DNA is TGTGCCAGCCTCCCTTTCAGGGGGGCGATAGATACGCAGTATTTT. The complete variable domain, with remaining parts taken from reference TRBV19 and TRBJ2-3, reads DGGITQSPKYLFRKEGQNVTLSCEQNLNHDAMYWYRQDPGQGLRLIYYSQIVNDFQKGDIAEGYSVSREKKESFPLTVTSAQKNPTAFYLCASLPFRGAIDTQYFGPGTRLTVL.

The gene calls are TRBV9 and TRBJ1-1; possible D gene TRBD1, 6 bases. This CDR3 contains 15 residues. CDR1 is SGDLS, CDR2 YYNGEE, per germline. Trimming pared 4 bases from V and 1 base from J, leaving 14 bases between. For the CDR3, the DNA is TGTGCCAGCAGCCCTCAGGGGTTCGCGAACACTGAAGCTTTCTTT. Its translation is CASSPQGFANTEAFF.

J is TRBJ1-1 and V is TRBV6-1; weak D call: TRBD1 (5 bases). CDR1 and CDR2 (germline): MNHNS, SASEGT. There are 13 residues in the CDR3. The ends were cut back, 6 bases at V and 3 bases at J, with 11 bases in the middle. DNA of the CDR3: TGTGCCAGCAGGAAACAGGATTACACTGAAGCTTTCTTT. It encodes CASRKQDYTEAFF.

V gene TRBV30 combines with J gene TRBJ2-5; 10 bases line up with TRBD1. The junction had 0 bases not matched to a gene; V was cut back by 0 bases and J by 5 bases. The CDR3 spans 13 residues. CDR1 is GTSNPN and CDR2 is SVGIG in the germline V gene (reference sequence). The CDR3 DNA reads TGTGCCTGGAGTGTGGGACAGGGGGAGACCCAGTACTTC. It is translated as CAWSVGQGETQYF.

The CDR3 loop reads CASPCQDRDTGELFF. The CDR3, as DNA: TGTGCCAGCCCCTGTCAGGACAGAGACACCGGGGAGCTGTTTTTT. The gene calls are TRBV6-1 and TRBJ2-2, with TRBD1 as a possible D gene (6 bases). The CDR3 contains 15 residues. Per the germline V gene, CDR1 is MNHNS and CDR2 is SASEGT. Trimming took off 8 bases at V and 3 bases at J, with 16 bases between the two ends.

The chain uses TRBV4-1 and TRBJ1-6; D unresolved. Germline V CDR1 and CDR2: MGHRA, YSYEKL. V was trimmed by 4 bases and J by 3 bases, leaving 7 bases between them. The CDR3 has 14 residues. The DNA for the CDR3 is TGCGCCAGCAGCCTAGAGCGCTATAATTCACCCCTCCACTTT. It yields the protein CASSLERYNSPLHF.